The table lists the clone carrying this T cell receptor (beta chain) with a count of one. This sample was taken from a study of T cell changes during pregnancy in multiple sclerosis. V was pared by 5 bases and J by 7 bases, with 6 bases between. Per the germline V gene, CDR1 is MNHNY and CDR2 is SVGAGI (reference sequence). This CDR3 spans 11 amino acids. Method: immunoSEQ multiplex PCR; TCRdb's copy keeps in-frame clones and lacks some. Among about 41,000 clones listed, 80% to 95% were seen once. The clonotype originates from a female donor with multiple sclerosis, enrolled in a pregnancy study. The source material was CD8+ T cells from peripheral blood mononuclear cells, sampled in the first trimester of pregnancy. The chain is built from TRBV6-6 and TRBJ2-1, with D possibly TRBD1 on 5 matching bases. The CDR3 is CASSQGNEQFF. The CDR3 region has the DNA TGTGCCAGCAGTCAGGGAAATGAGCAGTTCTTC.